Below, one TCR beta chain is given with its context. It lacks a known antigen. Base qualities are missing; no much larger clone stands one base away. Whole blood was collected in K2EDTA tubes by collaborating institutions according to the institutions' own protocols. For TCRbeta analysis, collaborators shipped samples as frozen whole blood, isolated PBMCs, or DNA extracted from either of those sample types. The immunoSEQ Assay, a bias-controlled multiplex PCR, was used to amplify TCRbeta CDR3 regions from genomic DNA. The original pipeline was this. The number of nucleated cells in each sample was estimated from the amplification of reference gene primers within the assay. To quantify the absolute abundance of each unique TCRbeta CDR3 rearrangement, sequence reads were collapsed and filtered. Productive Simpson clonality was computed per sample as the square root of Simpson's diversity index over productive rearrangements. In TCRdb, the immuneACCESS table is reduced to in-frame sequences with V and J assigned. These tables do not hold every clone; where another copy was compared, an unresolved V gene accounts for under half, and the others remain unexplained. V and J calls and clone size are copied from that table; D and trimming were computed from the DNA. Present in this sample are 200,000 to 300,000 clones, 83% of which were seen just once. The leading ten clones occupy around 6% of the sample.

This sample is drawn from a study of blood T cell repertoires in COVID-19 (dated by TCRdb to about 2020). For the wider study: Samples covering the acute and convalescent phases of COVID-19 were provided by collaborators in the United States, Italy and Spain. The material from the prospective study consisted of cDNA or gDNA derived from T cells, B-cell-depleted T cells, or PBMCs. Subjects who had been exposed to COVID-19, were actively infected with it, or had recovered from it provided the deeply sampled blood TCRbeta repertoires that made up the dataset. The repertoires were made available in a free public database intended to serve as a resource for research on the immune response to SARS-CoV-2. Samples came from the ongoing ImmuneRACE study (first 160 participants) plus 1,254 subjects from 6 global collaborators. A de-identified subject ID, COVID-19 status, age in years and sex were almost always included in the sample metadata. HLA class I and class II types, where available, came from metadata supplied by the sample provider rather than from assay-based typing.

Overall results and qualifications from the work: How much clinical and demographic metadata was included differed by source and by participant, and the metadata was provided uncurated.

Sequencing was done on a sample of peripheral blood. This clonotype originated in a human donor in a cohort sampled during active COVID-19.

The DNA sequence is as follows: TGTGCCAGCAGTTTGACTAGCGGGAGACCAGATACGCAGTATTTT. Translation gives CASSLTSGRPDTQYF. The V gene is TRBV6-5 and the J gene is TRBJ2-3; 12 nucleotides in the junction match TRBD2. Here V drops 4 bases and J drops 4 bases, and the junction holds 3 bases not matched to any gene. The CDR3 contains 15 residues, cysteine and phenylalanine counted. The CDR3 DNA has 45 bases and is translated from base 1. CDR1 and CDR2 are drawn from the germline V gene: MNHEY, SVGAGI.